This section outlines one TCR beta chain sequence together with its context. Its antigen is currently not known. No much larger clonotype is one base removed from it; base qualities were not supplied. Within the sample, other DNA sequences also encode this same CDR3. This record belongs to a study of shared clonotypes between healthy human individuals (TCRdb year 2020). Some background on the complete study: A few men and two women, aged 18 to 49 years, made up the cohort. For each donor, three plates each were used for CD4 naive and CD4 memory, two plates were used for CD8 naive, and one plate was used for CD8 memory. To estimate repertoire size and how much clonotypes are shared between individuals, the study performed deep sequencing of blood TCR repertoires from roughly five healthy adults. To increase sequencing depth and limit assay-specific biases, different laboratories used diverse techniques to prepare libraries and sequence TCR repertoires. Leukapheresis yielded between about 0.94 and 8.9 billion PBMCs per donor. The paper as a whole reports these results and caveats: Approximately 5% of naive CD4, 3% to 3.5% of naive CD8, 2.3% of memory CD4, and over 0.35% of memory CD8 clonotypes were shared across several donors. Compared with non-shared clonotypes, clonotypes shared by all four sorted-subset donors had higher generation probabilities. Based on pairwise subsampling, the degree of clonotype sharing among donors was expected to be affected by sequencing depth. Sampling was restricted to blood, and TCR repertoires in tissue are likely to differ from TCR repertoires in blood. The genetic and exposure-history diversity represented was limited by the small number of donors. Naive subsets generally had larger estimated clonotype richness than memory subsets did. Rarefaction of sorted-subset datasets indicated incomplete sequencing despite the large sequencing depth.

The donors were healthy, HIV-negative adults with no recently reported acute infections or vaccinations. Every donor was a Caucasian adult residing in Nashville, Tennessee, USA. CD4+ T cells were enriched by magnetic negative selection; naive cells were then positively selected on CD45RA, and the negative fraction formed the memory subset. Blood was obtained by leukapheresis, after which PBMCs were separated by Ficoll-Histopaque density gradient centrifugation and cryopreserved in liquid nitrogen vapor phase. Analytical flow cytometry was used to check the purity and quantity of each magnetically sorted T cell population. Each sorted fraction had its genomic DNA isolated and then quantified by UV absorbance on a Nanodrop 2000c. Sequences MNHNS (CDR1) and SASEGT (CDR2) are obtained from the germline V gene. The CDR3 measures 14 amino acids from cysteine to phenylalanine. Solely the CDR3 DNA is kept, with 42 bases framed from the first base. Clipping removes 6 bases from V and 3 bases from J, with 4 as the unmatched junction base count.

Using the deep immunoSEQ assay, multiplex PCR amplified TCR CDR3 regions from genomic DNA. Genomic DNA extracted from each cell subset was distributed evenly over all wells of several immunoSEQ 96-well plates, and each plate served as one replicate. Each replicate PCR for sorted subsets received approximately 220 ng genomic DNA, equal to around 32,000 T cell genomes. The purified libraries were quantified using a Qubit 3.0 fluorometer, sized with a Bioanalyzer 2100, and then quantified again using the KAPA Library Quantification kit. Each immunoSEQ 96-well plate was sequenced on its own single-read 150-cycle Illumina NextSeq 550 flow cell. On the authors' methods: Because the immunoSEQ output held only junctional sequences and lacked quality scores, the filtering could not match the filtering applied to full-length reads. To assign V/J genes and CDR3, sequences were annotated against IMGT germline references using PyIR, a Python wrapper for IgBLAST v1.9. Reads with weak V/J assignments (E-value above 1e-6), missing CDR3, stop codons, out-of-frame junctions, or ambiguous translated residues were removed. A V3J clonotype was defined by an identical inferred V gene, J gene, and CDR3 amino acid sequence. To compute the percentage overlap between repertoires, the number of shared unique clonotypes was divided by the size of the smaller repertoire. Repertoire richness was assessed with RTK rarefaction, the Chao1 estimator, and Recon v2.1 estimates of unobserved clonotypes. For all TCRbeta clonotypes obtained by the gDNA method from a handful of donors, generation probabilities were computed with OLGA. TCRdb re-hosts the immuneACCESS table, in-frame sequences only. Its copies lack some clones; in the studies checked, an unresolved V gene accounts for under half of them, and the cause for the rest is not known. The DNA was the basis for D and trimming; V, J and clone size are from that table. In this sample the table shows roughly 2.2 million clones, around 93% of which occur a single time. Together, the top ten hold 0.37% of the sample.

The V and J segments used are TRBV6-1 and TRBJ2-7, with 11 bases in between that match TRBD1. This clonotype originated in a man younger than 35 in good health. Some clones in this sample may be carry-over from other donors' samples. Material for sequencing was naive CD4+ T cells from PBMCs. Explained via the paper, the cell subset or site label denotes: CD45RA+ positively selected. The CDR3 amino acid sequence is: CASRSGTGGYEQYF. The nucleotides read TGTGCCAGCAGATCCGGGACAGGGGGCTACGAGCAGTACTTC.